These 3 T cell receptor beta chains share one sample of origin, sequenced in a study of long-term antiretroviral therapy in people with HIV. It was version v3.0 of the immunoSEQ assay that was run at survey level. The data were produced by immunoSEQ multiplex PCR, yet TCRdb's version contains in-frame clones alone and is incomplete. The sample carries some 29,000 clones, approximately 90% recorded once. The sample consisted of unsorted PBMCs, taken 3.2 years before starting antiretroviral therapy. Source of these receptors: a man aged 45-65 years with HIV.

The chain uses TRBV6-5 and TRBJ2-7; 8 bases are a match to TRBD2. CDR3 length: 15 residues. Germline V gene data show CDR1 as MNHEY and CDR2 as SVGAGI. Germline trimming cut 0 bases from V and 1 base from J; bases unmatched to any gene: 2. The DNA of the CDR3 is TGTGCCAGCAGTTACTCGGAGCGGGGGTCCTACGAGCAGTACTTC. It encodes CASSYSERGSYEQYF.

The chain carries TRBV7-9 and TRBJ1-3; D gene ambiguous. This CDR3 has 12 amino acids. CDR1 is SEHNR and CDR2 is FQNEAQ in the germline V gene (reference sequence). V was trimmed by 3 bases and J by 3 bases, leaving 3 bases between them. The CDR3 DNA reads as TGTGCCAGCAGCTTTGGTGGAAACACCATATATTTT. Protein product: CASSFGGNTIYF.

CDR3 bases: TGTGCCAGTAGTAAAGGGGAAACTGAAGCTTTCTTT. Translating it yields CASSKGETEAFF. J is TRBJ1-1 and V is TRBV19; the D gene is possibly TRBD1 (5 bases). The CDR3 extends over 12 amino acids. V lost 4 bases, J lost 5 bases, and 8 bases lay in between. Germline assignment: CDR1 LNHDA and CDR2 SQIVND (reference sequence).